These T cell receptor beta chains were read from a single sample in a study of blood T cell repertoires in COVID-19. Measured with immunoSEQ multiplex PCR; TCRdb has only the in-frame clones, and not every one. The table shows around 230,000 clones, with 65% to 85% occurring only once. Sequencing was done on a sample of peripheral blood. Source of these receptors: a woman older than 75 with acute or convalescent COVID-19. Each CDR3 is given with its conserved first and last residue. Each record gives: CDR3 DNA, CDR3 protein, clone size, J gene, D gene, V gene. The D gene is left open where the match is weak. Some rows mark clone size as missing; the rest say once, few, many or name a class of expanded clone.

CDR3 DNA: TGTGCCAGCAGTTACGCGGTGGGGAACACTGAAGCTTTCTTT; CDR3 protein: CASSYAVGNTEAFF; clone size: .; J gene: TRBJ1-1; D gene: .; V gene: TRBV6-5
CDR3 DNA: .; CDR3 protein: CASGLWGQGAEYF; clone size: .; J gene: TRBJ2-7; D gene: .; V gene: TRBV12-5
CDR3 DNA: TGTGCCAGCTCACCTCTTCCGGGACAGGGAACCTACGAGCAGTACTTC; CDR3 protein: CASSPLPGQGTYEQYF; clone size: few; J gene: TRBJ2-7; D gene: TRBD1; V gene: TRBV18
CDR3 DNA: TGTGCCAGCAGCCTCCTAGCGGGGAACAATGAGCAGTTCTTC; CDR3 protein: CASSLLAGNNEQFF; clone size: .; J gene: TRBJ2-1; D gene: TRBD2; V gene: TRBV3-1/TRBV3-2
CDR3 DNA: TGTGCCAGTAGTACGACAGGGTGGGGCTCTGGGGCCAACGTCCTGACTTTC; CDR3 protein: CASSTTGWGSGANVLTF; clone size: .; J gene: TRBJ2-6; D gene: TRBD1; V gene: TRBV19
CDR3 DNA: TGTGCCAGCAGTCTCTACGAGCAGTACTTC; CDR3 protein: CASSLYEQYF; clone size: .; J gene: TRBJ2-7; D gene: .; V gene: TRBV28
CDR3 DNA: TGTGCCAGCAGTCATGGTCCCAGGTCCTACGAGCAGTACTTC; CDR3 protein: CASSHGPRSYEQYF; clone size: .; J gene: TRBJ2-7; D gene: .; V gene: TRBV3-1/TRBV3-2
CDR3 DNA: TGCGCCAGCAGCCCCGAGGCGGACACTGAAGCTTTCTTT; CDR3 protein: CASSPEADTEAFF; clone size: once; J gene: TRBJ1-1; D gene: .; V gene: TRBV4-1
CDR3 DNA: TGTGCCAGTAGGCGACAGGGTGACACAGATACGCAGTATTTT; CDR3 protein: CASRRQGDTDTQYF; clone size: .; J gene: TRBJ2-3; D gene: TRBD1; V gene: TRBV19
CDR3 DNA: TGTGCCAGCAGTTCTGCTAATGAAAAACTGTTTTTT; CDR3 protein: CASSSANEKLFF; clone size: once; J gene: TRBJ1-4; D gene: .; V gene: TRBV6-5
CDR3 DNA: TGTGCCAGCAGCTTAGTGACAGGCGGCTCGTCCTACAATGAGCAGTTCTTC; CDR3 protein: CASSLVTGGSSYNEQFF; clone size: .; J gene: TRBJ2-1; D gene: .; V gene: TRBV7-8
CDR3 DNA: TGTGCCAGCAGTCCCTCGGACAGGGGCGAGCAGTACTTC; CDR3 protein: CASSPSDRGEQYF; clone size: .; J gene: TRBJ2-7; D gene: TRBD1; V gene: TRBV28
CDR3 DNA: TGTGCCAGTAGTGGGAGCTGGACTAGCGGGAGTACGGATACGCAGTATTTT; CDR3 protein: CASSGSWTSGSTDTQYF; clone size: once; J gene: TRBJ2-3; D gene: TRBD2; V gene: TRBV19
CDR3 DNA: TGTGCCAGCAAAAGGCGGGGGGGATGGGATGAGCAGTTCTTC; CDR3 protein: CASKRRGGWDEQFF; clone size: once; J gene: TRBJ2-1; D gene: TRBD2; V gene: TRBV2
CDR3 DNA: TGTGCCAGCAGTGAAGGGACAGTCCCGACCTACGAGCAGTACTTC; CDR3 protein: CASSEGTVPTYEQYF; clone size: .; J gene: TRBJ2-7; D gene: .; V gene: TRBV6-1
CDR3 DNA: TGTGCCAGCAGCTCCGCGGAAACCCAGTACTTC; CDR3 protein: CASSSAETQYF; clone size: .; J gene: TRBJ2-5; D gene: .; V gene: TRBV11-2
CDR3 DNA: TGTGCCAGCAGTGATCTAGGAGGACTGAACACTGAAGCTTTCTTT; CDR3 protein: CASSDLGGLNTEAFF; clone size: .; J gene: TRBJ1-1; D gene: .; V gene: TRBV25-1
CDR3 DNA: TGTGCCAGCAGTGGGACCGGGGTAGCGGGAGGCCCCGATAATGAGCAGTTCTTC; CDR3 protein: CASSGTGVAGGPDNEQFF; clone size: .; J gene: TRBJ2-1; D gene: TRBD2; V gene: TRBV6-1
CDR3 DNA: TGCGCCAGCAGCCAACAAGTGGGACTAGCGGGGGCCTACGAGCAGTACTTC; CDR3 protein: CASSQQVGLAGAYEQYF; clone size: .; J gene: TRBJ2-7; D gene: TRBD2; V gene: TRBV4-1
CDR3 DNA: TGTGCCAGCAGGCTCGACAGGACCAACACTGAAGCTTTCTTT; CDR3 protein: CASRLDRTNTEAFF; clone size: .; J gene: TRBJ1-1; D gene: .; V gene: TRBV6-5
CDR3 DNA: TGTGCCAGCAGTCCCCGCCCGACAGCCGTGGGCGCTTTCTTT; CDR3 protein: CASSPRPTAVGAFF; clone size: few; J gene: TRBJ1-1; D gene: .; V gene: TRBV27
CDR3 DNA: TGTGCCAGCAGCCTTGAGACAGGGAGTAATTCACCCCTCCACTTT; CDR3 protein: CASSLETGSNSPLHF; clone size: .; J gene: TRBJ1-6; D gene: TRBD1; V gene: TRBV9
CDR3 DNA: TGTGCCAGTAGTATCCGGCCAGGGTACACTGAAGCTTTCTTT; CDR3 protein: CASSIRPGYTEAFF; clone size: many; J gene: TRBJ1-1; D gene: .; V gene: TRBV19
CDR3 DNA: TGTGCCAGCTCGTCGGACAGGACCAGCTATGGCTACACCTTC; CDR3 protein: CASSSDRTSYGYTF; clone size: .; J gene: TRBJ1-2; D gene: TRBD1; V gene: TRBV18
CDR3 DNA: TGTGCCAGCAGCTTGGTCGGGGCTGGAAACACCATATATTTT; CDR3 protein: CASSLVGAGNTIYF; clone size: .; J gene: TRBJ1-3; D gene: .; V gene: TRBV5-4
CDR3 DNA: TGTGCCAGCAGATCTACCCTAGCGGGGGGCACAGATACGCAGTATTTT; CDR3 protein: CASRSTLAGGTDTQYF; clone size: .; J gene: TRBJ2-3; D gene: TRBD2; V gene: TRBV7-2
CDR3 DNA: TGTGCCAGCAGTCTCGACGCCGGGACAGGGGTTTCACCCCTCCACTTT; CDR3 protein: CASSLDAGTGVSPLHF; clone size: .; J gene: TRBJ1-6; D gene: TRBD1; V gene: TRBV27
CDR3 DNA: TGTGCCAGCAGTTTGGACAGTGTGAATGAGCAGTTCTTC; CDR3 protein: CASSLDSVNEQFF; clone size: .; J gene: TRBJ2-1; D gene: .; V gene: TRBV28
CDR3 DNA: TGTGCCAGCAGTCGGACAATCGATCAGCCCCAGCATTTT; CDR3 protein: CASSRTIDQPQHF; clone size: few; J gene: TRBJ1-5; D gene: .; V gene: TRBV28
CDR3 DNA: TGTGCCAGCAGTGAGTCCGGACTCTCTGGAAACACCATATATTTT; CDR3 protein: CASSESGLSGNTIYF; clone size: .; J gene: TRBJ1-3; D gene: .; V gene: TRBV25-1
CDR3 DNA: TGTGCCAGCAGTCCCTTTTCAGGGGCCGGCTCGGGCTACACCTTC; CDR3 protein: CASSPFSGAGSGYTF; clone size: .; J gene: TRBJ1-2; D gene: .; V gene: TRBV27
CDR3 DNA: TGTGCCAGCATTGGGGGAGGGGCTATTTATGGCTACACCTTC; CDR3 protein: CASIGGGAIYGYTF; clone size: once; J gene: TRBJ1-2; D gene: .; V gene: TRBV2
CDR3 DNA: TGTGCCAGCAGAAAAGACAGGGGAACCGGGGAGCTGTTTTTT; CDR3 protein: CASRKDRGTGELFF; clone size: .; J gene: TRBJ2-2; D gene: TRBD1; V gene: TRBV6-5
CDR3 DNA: TGTGCCAGCAGCTTTGAGGCCGGGGAGCTGTTTTTT; CDR3 protein: CASSFEAGELFF; clone size: .; J gene: TRBJ2-2; D gene: .; V gene: TRBV7-3
CDR3 DNA: TGTGCCAGCCATCATCCTCGCGGCTATGGCTACACCTTC; CDR3 protein: CASHHPRGYGYTF; clone size: .; J gene: TRBJ1-2; D gene: .; V gene: TRBV2
CDR3 DNA: TGTGCCAGCAGTGAATACAAGGACAGAGGCGAGCAGTACTTC; CDR3 protein: CASSEYKDRGEQYF; clone size: .; J gene: TRBJ2-7; D gene: .; V gene: TRBV25-1
CDR3 DNA: TGCGCCAGCAGCTGGGGAGGGGAGGCAGCTAATGAAAAACTGTTTTTT; CDR3 protein: CASSWGGEAANEKLFF; clone size: .; J gene: TRBJ1-4; D gene: .; V gene: TRBV5-1
CDR3 DNA: TGCGCCAGCAGCCAAGCGGGAGAGGGGGGTACGCAGTATTTT; CDR3 protein: CASSQAGEGGTQYF; clone size: .; J gene: TRBJ2-3; D gene: TRBD2; V gene: TRBV5-1
CDR3 DNA: TGTGCCAGCAGCCCTTGGACAGGGGGGAATGAAAAACTGTTTTTT; CDR3 protein: CASSPWTGGNEKLFF; clone size: .; J gene: TRBJ1-4; D gene: TRBD1; V gene: TRBV7-9
CDR3 DNA: TGTGCCTGGGGGACTAGCGGAAAGCATGGTGAGCAGTTCTTC; CDR3 protein: CAWGTSGKHGEQFF; clone size: .; J gene: TRBJ2-1; D gene: TRBD2; V gene: TRBV30
CDR3 DNA: TGTGCCAGCAGTTACCAAGGTGGGAGGTCGATCGGGGAGCTGTTTTTT; CDR3 protein: CASSYQGGRSIGELFF; clone size: .; J gene: TRBJ2-2; D gene: .; V gene: TRBV6-5
CDR3 DNA: TGTGCCAGCAGCGCGGGACAGGGCGTAAATTCACCCCTCCACTTT; CDR3 protein: CASSAGQGVNSPLHF; clone size: .; J gene: TRBJ1-6; D gene: TRBD1; V gene: TRBV5-6
CDR3 DNA: TGTGCCAGTAGTATATCGAGAGCTAATTACGAGCAGTACTTC; CDR3 protein: CASSISRANYEQYF; clone size: .; J gene: TRBJ2-7; D gene: .; V gene: TRBV19
CDR3 DNA: TGTGCCTGGAGTCTACGGGGAGGTCCTTTCAATGAGCAGTTCTTC; CDR3 protein: CAWSLRGGPFNEQFF; clone size: few; J gene: TRBJ2-1; D gene: .; V gene: TRBV30
CDR3 DNA: TGTGCCAGTAGTGAGGGGGTTACGCAGTATTTT; CDR3 protein: CASSEGVTQYF; clone size: .; J gene: TRBJ2-3; D gene: .; V gene: TRBV19
CDR3 DNA: TGTGCCAGTGGGGGGGGCAGGGCGTACCAAGAGACCCAGTACTTC; CDR3 protein: CASGGGRAYQETQYF; clone size: .; J gene: TRBJ2-5; D gene: .; V gene: TRBV6-5
CDR3 DNA: TGTGCCAGCAGTGTAGCCCTGGGGCAGTTTAATGAAAAACTGTTTTTT; CDR3 protein: CASSVALGQFNEKLFF; clone size: .; J gene: TRBJ1-4; D gene: .; V gene: TRBV2
CDR3 DNA: TGTGCCAGCAGTTGGGGGCCCGGGGGAGGGCAAGAGACCCAGTACTTC; CDR3 protein: CASSWGPGGGQETQYF; clone size: .; J gene: TRBJ2-5; D gene: .; V gene: TRBV2
CDR3 DNA: TGTGCCACCAGTGAGCCCGGGACAGGGGGGAGGGCTTTCTTT; CDR3 protein: CATSEPGTGGRAFF; clone size: .; J gene: TRBJ1-1; D gene: TRBD1; V gene: TRBV24-1
CDR3 DNA: TGTGCCAGCAGCTGGACTAGCGGGCCCTACGAGCAGTACTTC; CDR3 protein: CASSWTSGPYEQYF; clone size: .; J gene: TRBJ2-7; D gene: TRBD2; V gene: TRBV3-1/TRBV3-2
CDR3 DNA: TGTGCCAGCAGCTCGCGACAGGGAGGTTACAATGAGCAGTTCTTC; CDR3 protein: CASSSRQGGYNEQFF; clone size: .; J gene: TRBJ2-1; D gene: .; V gene: TRBV7-9
CDR3 DNA: TGTGCCAGCAGTCCCCCAGGGTATTATGGCTACACCTTC; CDR3 protein: CASSPPGYYGYTF; clone size: .; J gene: TRBJ1-2; D gene: .; V gene: TRBV28
CDR3 DNA: TGTGCCACCAGTGATAGGACTCCATACAATGAGCAGTTCTTC; CDR3 protein: CATSDRTPYNEQFF; clone size: few; J gene: TRBJ2-1; D gene: .; V gene: TRBV24-1
CDR3 DNA: TGCGCCAGCAGCTTGGCCGACAGCCATAATGAAAAACTGTTTTTT; CDR3 protein: CASSLADSHNEKLFF; clone size: .; J gene: TRBJ1-4; D gene: .; V gene: TRBV5-1
CDR3 DNA: TGTGCCAGCAGCCGGGACATCCGAAGTGGCTACACCTTC; CDR3 protein: CASSRDIRSGYTF; clone size: once; J gene: TRBJ1-2; D gene: .; V gene: TRBV2
CDR3 DNA: TGCGCCAGCAGCCAGTTGTTCGGACTGCCCAATCAGCCCCAGCATTTT; CDR3 protein: CASSQLFGLPNQPQHF; clone size: .; J gene: TRBJ1-5; D gene: .; V gene: TRBV4-1
CDR3 DNA: TGTGCCAGCACCCAGGGAGGTGGGAATTCACCCCTCCACTTT; CDR3 protein: CASTQGGGNSPLHF; clone size: .; J gene: TRBJ1-6; D gene: .; V gene: TRBV6-5